Listed here are 5 T cell receptor beta chains from one sample, sequenced in a study of cytomegalovirus exposure and HLA in healthy donors (dated by TCRdb to 2016 to 2017). Libraries were constructed by the immunoSEQ multiplex PCR assay. A mixture of 60 forward primers for TCR Vbeta segments and 13 reverse primers for TCR Jbeta segments was used in the multiplex PCR. In TCRdb, the immuneACCESS table is reduced to in-frame sequences with V and J assigned. These tables do not hold every clone; where another copy was compared, an unresolved V gene accounts for under half, and the others remain unexplained. Present in this sample are 120,000 to 150,000 clones, over 80% of which were seen just once. The ten largest clones take up 2.5% to 3.5% of the sample. Material: PBMCs. These receptors all stem from a woman in her 30s in good health and CMV-seronegative.

CDR3 DNA sequence: TGTGCCAGCAGCTTACTCCGTACACGTCCGGGACTAGCGGGAGTTGAGCAGTTCTTC. Its translation is CASSLLRTRPGLAGVEQFF. V gene TRBV7-6 combines with J gene TRBJ2-1; 14 bases match TRBD2. Germline V gene lookup returns CDR1 SGHVS and CDR2 FNYEAQ. Germline trimming cut 2 bases from V and 9 bases from J; bases unmatched to any gene: 15. There are 19 residues in the CDR3.

The chain uses TRBV21-1 and TRBJ2-7; the table names TRBD1, a call not compared with the DNA. TRBV21-1 is classified as a pseudogene. This CDR3 is 16 amino acids long. CDR3 bases: TGTGCCAGCAGCCCCCCCAGAACAGGGGCCCCGTACGAGCAGTACTTC. Its translation: CASSPPRTGAPYEQYF.

The chain combines TRBV2 with TRBJ2-1, with D perhaps matching TRBD2 (5 bases). Germline V gene data show CDR1 as SNHLY and CDR2 as FYNNEI. The V and J ends lost 6 bases and 7 bases respectively, with 25 bases between them. The CDR3 consists of 17 residues. This chain's CDR3 is CASRGITSRPGWNEQFF. The CDR3 bases are TGTGCCAGCAGGGGAATAACGTCTAGGCCGGGGTGGAATGAGCAGTTCTTC.

The rearrangement links TRBV29-1 to TRBJ2-5; 9 nucleotides match TRBD2. The CDR3 is made up of 13 amino acids. The J segment lost 1 base and the V segment lost 4 bases, leaving 1 base of the junction unmatched. CDR1 is SQVTM and CDR2 is ANQGSEA in the germline V gene. CDR3: CSVVTSGQETQYF. The CDR3 coding sequence is TGCAGCGTTGTGACTAGCGGCCAAGAGACCCAGTACTTC.

CDR3 bases: TGTGCCACCAAGGGGAAAGTAAATGAAAAACTGTTTTTT. Translating it yields CATKGKVNEKLFF. The V call is TRBV5-4, the J call TRBJ1-4, with a possible D match to TRBD1 (5 bases). Trimming stripped 9 bases from V and 5 bases from J, with 14 bases between. This CDR3 region has 13 residues. Germline loops: CDR1 SGHNT, CDR2 YYREEE (reference sequence).